Below, 14 T cell receptor beta chains from the same sample are listed, as sequenced in a study of spatial heterogeneity in lung cancer. Stated time point: sample taken at primary tumor resection. MiXCR, run by TCRdb on the 5' RACE reads, gives a single entry per CDR3 protein. This table holds some 100,000 distinct CDR3 sequences, approximately 12% found once. This specimen was PBMCs, taken at surgery. All receptors come from a male donor with early-stage non-small cell lung cancer.

V is TRBV7-8 and J is TRBJ2-5; D call uncertain. The CDR3 contains 13 residues. CDR1 and CDR2 (germline): SGHVS, FQNEAQ. With 4 bases removed from V and 1 base from J, the gap between germline ends came to 7 bases. DNA of the CDR3: TGTGCCAGCAGCTCATATCCCCAAGAGACCCAGTACTTC. Translated: CASSSYPQETQYF.

The chain combines TRBV20-1 with TRBJ2-5; 7 nucleotides agree with TRBD2. Unmatched junction bases numbered 7, after V lost 6 bases and J lost 3 bases. The CDR3 runs to 13 residues. CDR1 DFQATT and CDR2 SNEGSKA come from the germline V gene (reference sequence). The DNA of the CDR3 is TGCAGTGCCCACGGACTAGGAAAAGAGACCCAGTACTTC. As protein: CSAHGLGKETQYF.

This clonotype came up a few times. This CDR3 is CASSLGWLGVDETDTQYF. In DNA, the CDR3 is TGCGCCAGCAGCTTGGGGTGGTTAGGGGTAGATGAAACAGATACGCAGTATTTT. The chain couples TRBV5-1 to TRBJ2-3, with a tentative D call TRBD1 (5 bases). Germline values: CDR1 SGHRS, CDR2 YFSETQ. CDR3 length equals 18 residues. V lost 0 bases and J 3 bases, leaving 20 bases between the germline ends.

The rearrangement joins TRBV18 to TRBJ2-1; 8 nucleotides align to TRBD1. This CDR3 is 14 amino acids long. Unmatched junction bases numbered 7, after V lost 4 bases and J lost 8 bases. Germline V gene lookup returns CDR1 KGHSH and CDR2 LQKENI. The CDR3 DNA is TGTGCCAGCTCACTTGGACAGGGTTGGGATGAGCAGTTCTTC. The encoded protein is CASSLGQGWDEQFF. Based on the CDR3 plus reference TRBV18 and TRBJ2-1, the full variable domain is NAGVMQNPRHLVRRRGQEARLRCSPMKGHSHVYWYRQLPEEGLKFMVYLQKENIIDESGMPKERFSAEFPKEGPSILRIQQVVRGDSAAYFCASSLGQGWDEQFFGPGTRLTVL.

This clonotype was seen only a few times. The gene calls are TRBV5-1 and TRBJ2-3; no definite D call. Trimming took 0 bases from V and 0 from J, leaving 8 bases between them. The CDR3 extends over 15 amino acids. Germline assignment: CDR1 SGHRS and CDR2 YFSETQ. The CDR3 coding sequence is TGCGCCAGCAGCTTGGACGCGCAGAGCACAGATACGCAGTATTTT. This gives the protein CASSLDAQSTDTQYF.

The table lists this clonotype with a few counts. The chain links TRBV5-4 to TRBJ2-1, with 15 bases matching TRBD2. The CDR3 sequence is 14 residues long. Trimming at V came to 4 bases and at J to 12 bases, leaving 5 bases not matched to a gene. Germline V gene lookup returns CDR1 SGHNT and CDR2 YYREEE (reference sequence). The CDR3 DNA sequence: TGTGCCAGCAGCCCCCCGGGACTAGCGGGGGGGCAGTTCTTC. This codes for CASSPPGLAGGQFF.

The rearrangement links TRBV9 to TRBJ2-3; D is uncertain. The CDR3 loop spans 15 amino acids. CDR1 is SGDLS and CDR2 is YYNGEE in the germline V gene. V lost 3 bases and J 0 bases, leaving 11 bases between the germline ends. The DNA of the CDR3 is TGTGCCAGCAGCGCCCGGACGGCTAGCACAGATACGCAGTATTTT. Translation gives CASSARTASTDTQYF.

The gene calls are TRBV20-1 and TRBJ2-1, with a weak D call TRBD1 (5 bases). Per germline, CDR1 DFQATT and CDR2 SNEGSKA (reference sequence). The CDR3 consists of 14 residues. V was shortened by 6 bases and J by 0 bases, with 12 bases between the two germline ends. The CDR3 reads CSARGRTSYNEQFF. The CDR3 coding sequence is TGCAGTGCAAGGGGCCGGACCTCCTACAATGAGCAGTTCTTC.

This clonotype was observed a handful of times. The chain joins TRBV12-3 or TRBV12-4 to TRBJ2-3, with D possibly being TRBD2 (8 bases). The CDR3 is made up of 16 amino acids. Trimming left V 7 bases short and J 0 bases short, with 17 bases between. The CDR3 loop is CASTKGGGRSTDTQYF. The CDR3 nucleotides are TGTGCCAGCACTAAAGGGGGCGGGAGGAGCACAGATACGCAGTATTTT.

This clonotype was detected a few times. The rearrangement uses TRBV30 and TRBJ2-7; TRBD2 matches at 8 bases. Losses at the gene ends were 2 bases for V and 3 bases for J; bases not matched to a gene: 3. The CDR3 has 13 residues. Germline V gene lookup returns CDR1 GTSNPN and CDR2 SVGIG (reference sequence). The CDR3 DNA reads TGTGCCTGGAGTCCGGGGGGGAACTACGAGCAGTACTTC. The encoded protein is CAWSPGGNYEQYF.

There are many counts of this clonotype. The chain joins TRBV27 to TRBJ2-7, with D perhaps given as TRBD1 or TRBD2 (5 bases each). The CDR3 is made up of 13 amino acids. Trimming took off 0 bases at V and 8 bases at J, with 11 bases between the two ends. The V gene's germline CDR1 is MNHEY and CDR2 SMNVEV (reference sequence). The CDR3 sequence is CASSLSTRGQQYF. The DNA for the CDR3 is TGTGCCAGCAGTTTATCGACCCGGGGCCAGCAGTACTTC.

V and J are TRBV7-2 and TRBJ1-5; D is unclear. V was pared by 1 base and J by 1 base, with 20 bases between. Looked up from germline, CDR1 is SGHTA and CDR2 is FQGNSA. This CDR3 is 19 amino acids long. CDR3 in amino acids: CASSLVPEGRALSNQPQHF. In DNA form, the CDR3 reads TGTGCCAGCAGCTTAGTTCCAGAGGGAAGAGCGTTAAGCAATCAGCCCCAGCATTTT.

The chain joins TRBV7-9 to TRBJ1-6, with a possible D match to TRBD1 (6 bases). Germline V lookup: CDR1 SEHNR, CDR2 FQNEAQ (reference sequence). The CDR3 is made up of 15 amino acids. Deletions cut 3 bases from V and 7 bases from J, with 13 bases between. CDR3 coding DNA: TGTGCCAGCAGCTTTATTCCAGGGGACAATTCACCCCTCCACTTT. It yields the protein CASSFIPGDNSPLHF.

There are many counts of this clonotype. This chain joins TRBV28 and TRBJ2-7; 7 bases agree with TRBD1. This CDR3 has 14 residues. J gave up 3 bases and V 2 bases, and 4 bases lay outside the gene matches. Per germline, CDR1 MDHEN and CDR2 SYDVKM. This CDR3 is CASSLGGQSYEQYF. The CDR3 DNA reads TGTGCCAGCAGTTTAGGGGGACAGAGCTACGAGCAGTACTTC.